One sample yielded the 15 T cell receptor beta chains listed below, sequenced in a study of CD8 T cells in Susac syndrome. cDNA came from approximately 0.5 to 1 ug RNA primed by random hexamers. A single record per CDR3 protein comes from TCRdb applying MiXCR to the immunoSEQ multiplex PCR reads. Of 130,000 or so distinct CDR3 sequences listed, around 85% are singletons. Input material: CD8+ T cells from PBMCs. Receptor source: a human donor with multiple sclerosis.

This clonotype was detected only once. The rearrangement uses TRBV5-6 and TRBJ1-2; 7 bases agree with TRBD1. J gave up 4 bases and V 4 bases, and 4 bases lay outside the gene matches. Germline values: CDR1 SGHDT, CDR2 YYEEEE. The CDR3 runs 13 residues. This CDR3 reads CASSQEGAYGYTF. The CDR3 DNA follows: TGTGCCAGCAGCCAGGAGGGGGCCTATGGCTACACCTTC.

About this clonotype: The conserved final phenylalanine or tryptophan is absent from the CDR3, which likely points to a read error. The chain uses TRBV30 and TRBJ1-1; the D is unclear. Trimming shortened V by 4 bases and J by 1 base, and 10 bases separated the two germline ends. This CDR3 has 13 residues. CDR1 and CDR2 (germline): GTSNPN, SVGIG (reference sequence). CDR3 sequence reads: CAWMSSPNTEAFL. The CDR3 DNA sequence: TGTGCCTGGATGAGTTCGCCGAACACTGAAGCTTTCCTT.

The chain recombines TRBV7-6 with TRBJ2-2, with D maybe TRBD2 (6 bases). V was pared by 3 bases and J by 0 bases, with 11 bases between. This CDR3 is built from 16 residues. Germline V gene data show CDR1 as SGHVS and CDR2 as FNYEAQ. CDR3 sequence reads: CASSLLGTSNTGELFF. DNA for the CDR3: TGTGCCAGCAGCTTGCTCGGGACTTCGAACACCGGGGAGCTGTTTTTT.

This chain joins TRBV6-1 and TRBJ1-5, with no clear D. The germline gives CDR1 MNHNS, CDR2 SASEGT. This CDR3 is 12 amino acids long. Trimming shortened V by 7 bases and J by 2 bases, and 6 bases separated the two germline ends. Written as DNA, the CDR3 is TGTGCCAGCACTGATGGCAATCAGCCCCAGCATTTT. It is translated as CASTDGNQPQHF.

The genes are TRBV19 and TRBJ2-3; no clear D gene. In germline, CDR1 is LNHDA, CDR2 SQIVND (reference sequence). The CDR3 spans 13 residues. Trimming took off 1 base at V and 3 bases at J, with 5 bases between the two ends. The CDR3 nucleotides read TGTGCCAGTAGTATAGGTAGTACAGATACGCAGTATTTT. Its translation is CASSIGSTDTQYF. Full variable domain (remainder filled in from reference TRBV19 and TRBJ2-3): DGGITQSPKYLFRKEGQNVTLSCEQNLNHDAMYWYRQDPGQGLRLIYYSQIVNDFQKGDIAEGYSVSREKKESFPLTVTSAQKNPTAFYLCASSIGSTDTQYFGPGTRLTVL.

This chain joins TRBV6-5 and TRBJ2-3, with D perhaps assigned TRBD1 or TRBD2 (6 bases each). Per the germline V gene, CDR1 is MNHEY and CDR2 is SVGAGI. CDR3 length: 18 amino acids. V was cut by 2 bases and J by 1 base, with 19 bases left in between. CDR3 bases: TGTGCCAGCAGTTACCCCCGTGGTCGGGGGCAGGGCACAGATACGCAGTATTTT. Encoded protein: CASSYPRGRGQGTDTQYF.

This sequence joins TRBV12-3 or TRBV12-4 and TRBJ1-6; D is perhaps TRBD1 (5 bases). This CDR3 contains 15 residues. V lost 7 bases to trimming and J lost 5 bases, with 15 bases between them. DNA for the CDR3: TGTGCCAGCATGCCGTCCGGGGCAGATAATTCACCCCTCCACTTT. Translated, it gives CASMPSGADNSPLHF.

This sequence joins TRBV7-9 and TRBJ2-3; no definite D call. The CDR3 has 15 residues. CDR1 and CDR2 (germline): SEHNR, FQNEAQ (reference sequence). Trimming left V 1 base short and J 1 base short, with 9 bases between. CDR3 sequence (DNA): TGTGCCAGCAGCTTAGAGTTTAGTGGCACAGATACGCAGTATTTT. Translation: CASSLEFSGTDTQYF.

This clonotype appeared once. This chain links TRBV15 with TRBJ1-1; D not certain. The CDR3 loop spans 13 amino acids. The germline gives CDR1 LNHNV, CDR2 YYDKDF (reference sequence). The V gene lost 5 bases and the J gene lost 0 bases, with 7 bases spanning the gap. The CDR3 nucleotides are TGTGCCACCAGCCCAGGACTGAACACTGAAGCTTTCTTT. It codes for CATSPGLNTEAFF.

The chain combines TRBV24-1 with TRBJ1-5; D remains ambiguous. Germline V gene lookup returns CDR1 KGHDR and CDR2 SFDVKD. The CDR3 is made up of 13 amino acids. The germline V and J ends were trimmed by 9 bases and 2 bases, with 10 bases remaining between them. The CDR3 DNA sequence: TGTGCCACCGCGGAGGGTCGCAATCAGCCCCAGCATTTT. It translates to CATAEGRNQPQHF.

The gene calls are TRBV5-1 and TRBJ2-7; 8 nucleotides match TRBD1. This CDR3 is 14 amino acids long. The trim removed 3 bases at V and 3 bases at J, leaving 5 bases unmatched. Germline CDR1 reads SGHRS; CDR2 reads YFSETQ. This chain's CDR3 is CASSWRTGSYEQYV. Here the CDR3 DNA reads TGCGCCAGCAGCTGGAGGACAGGGAGCTACGAGCAGTACGTC.

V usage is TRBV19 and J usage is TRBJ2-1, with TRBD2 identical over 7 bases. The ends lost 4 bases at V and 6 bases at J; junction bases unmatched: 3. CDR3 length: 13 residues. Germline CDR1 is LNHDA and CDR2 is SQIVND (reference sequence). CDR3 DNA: TGTGCCAGTAGTAGGGGGGGGATCAATGAGCAGTTCTTC. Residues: CASSRGGINEQFF.

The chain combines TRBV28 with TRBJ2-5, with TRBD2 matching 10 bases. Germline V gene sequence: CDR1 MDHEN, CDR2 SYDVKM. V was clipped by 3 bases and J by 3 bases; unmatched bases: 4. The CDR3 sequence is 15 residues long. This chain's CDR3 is CASSLPAGGEETQYF. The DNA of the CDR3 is TGTGCCAGCAGTTTGCCAGCGGGGGGGGAAGAGACCCAGTACTTC.

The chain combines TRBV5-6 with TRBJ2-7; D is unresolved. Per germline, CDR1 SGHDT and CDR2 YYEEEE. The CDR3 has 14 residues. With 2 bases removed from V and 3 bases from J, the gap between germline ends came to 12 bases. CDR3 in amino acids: CASSFKTRYYEQYF. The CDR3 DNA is TGTGCCAGCAGCTTTAAGACACGCTACTACGAGCAGTACTTC.

The CDR3, as DNA: TGCAGTGCTAGAGATGTTATAGAAGCTTTCTTT. Translation gives CSARDVIEAFF. V usage is TRBV20-1 and J usage is TRBJ1-1; D gene unclear. The CDR3 is 11 amino acids. The germline V gene encodes CDR1 DFQATT and CDR2 SNEGSKA (reference sequence). The germline V and J ends were trimmed by 0 bases and 8 bases, with 7 bases remaining between them.